The next 24 T cell receptor beta chains were all read from a single sample in a study of cytotoxic CD8 clonotypes in ibrutinib-treated CLL. Data came from immunoSEQ multiplex PCR; TCRdb stores just in-frame clones and leaves some out. The sample yields fewer than 400,000 clones, 67% seen once. This specimen consisted of PBMCs, obtained after 36 months of ibrutinib treatment. All receptors come from a human donor with chronic lymphocytic leukemia.

This clone came up once. The chain employs TRBV25-1 and TRBJ1-1; D unclear. Germline loops: CDR1 MGHDK, CDR2 SYGVNS. The V and J ends lost 8 bases and 2 bases respectively, with 12 bases between them. This CDR3 is built from 13 residues. The CDR3 bases are TGTGCCAGCCTAGGGCAGCCCAACACTGAAGCTTTCTTT. Protein product: CASLGQPNTEAFF.

This clone was detected a few times. V usage is TRBV7-9 and J usage is TRBJ2-2; 8 nucleotides line up with TRBD2. This CDR3 contains 15 residues. Germline assignment: CDR1 SEHNR and CDR2 FQNEAQ (reference sequence). J was trimmed by 6 bases and V by 6 bases; bases with no gene match: 9. The CDR3 protein is CASRPGLGASGELFF. The CDR3 nucleotides are TGTGCCAGCAGACCGGGACTAGGGGCCTCCGGGGAGCTGTTTTTT.

The chain has TRBV30 and TRBJ2-7; no clear D. V lost 3 bases to trimming and J lost 3 bases, with 15 bases between them. The CDR3 sequence is 14 residues long. CDR1 is GTSNPN and CDR2 is SVGIG in the germline V gene (reference sequence). CDR3 loop: CAWSYFPVGYEQYF. In nucleotides, the CDR3 is TGTGCCTGGAGCTACTTTCCCGTCGGCTACGAGCAGTACTTC.

The V call is TRBV5-1, the J call TRBJ2-3, with TRBD2 as a possible D gene (5 bases). The V gene's germline CDR1 is SGHRS and CDR2 YFSETQ. This CDR3 has 16 amino acids. Trimming took off 1 base at V and 2 bases at J, with 14 bases between the two ends. The CDR3 sequence is CASSLRLADLTDTQYF. The CDR3 nucleotides read TGCGCCAGCAGCTTGAGGCTAGCAGACCTCACAGATACGCAGTATTTT. Drawing the rest from reference TRBV5-1 and TRBJ2-3, the complete variable domain is KAGVTQTPRYLIKTRGQQVTLSCSPISGHRSVSWYQQTPGQGLQFLFEYFSETQRNKGNFPGRFSGRQFSNSRSEMNVSTLELGDSALYLCASSLRLADLTDTQYFGPGTRLTVL.

CDR3 nucleotides: TGCAGCGTCAAAGGGACAGATCTCGAGCAGTACTTC. It specifies CSVKGTDLEQYF. The chain links TRBV29-1 to TRBJ2-7; 7 bases line up with TRBD1. Germline CDR1 SQVTM, CDR2 ANQGSEA. The CDR3 covers 12 residues. The ends lost 6 bases at V and 6 bases at J; junction bases unmatched: 8.

This clone showed up just a few times. The chain joins TRBV6-6 to TRBJ1-2, with 9 bases identical to TRBD1. Germline loops: CDR1 MNHNY, CDR2 SVGAGI (reference sequence). The CDR3 contains 15 residues. Unmatched junction bases numbered 9, after V lost 4 bases and J lost 6 bases. CDR3 sequence (DNA): TGTGCCAGCAGTTTCGACAGGGGGGGCCGAAATGGCTACACCTTC. Protein product: CASSFDRGGRNGYTF.

With respect to this clone: The sample holds other DNA sequences that translate to the same CDR3. V usage is TRBV4-3 and J usage is TRBJ1-2; no reliable D call. Germline V CDR1 and CDR2: LGHNA, YSLEER. Trimming cost V 0 bases and J 3 bases, with 2 bases left between them. CDR3 length equals 12 residues. Written as DNA, the CDR3 is TGCGCCAGCAGCCAAGACCACTATGGCTACACCTTC. It encodes CASSQDHYGYTF.

The gene calls are TRBV4-1 and TRBJ2-7; 9 bases are shared with TRBD1. The CDR3 has 15 amino acids. V was clipped by 5 bases and J by 0 bases; unmatched bases: 5. Germline V gene lookup returns CDR1 MGHRA and CDR2 YSYEKL. CDR3 coding DNA: TGCGCCAGCAGCGCCCGGGGACAGGGCTCCTACGAGCAGTACTTC. This codes for CASSARGQGSYEQYF.

The rearrangement links TRBV5-4 to TRBJ2-3; 14 bases map to TRBD2. V gave up 0 bases and J gave up 4 bases; unmatched junction bases: 7. This CDR3 region has 18 residues. The germline V gene encodes CDR1 SGHNT and CDR2 YYREEE (reference sequence). The CDR3 bases are TGTGCCAGCAGCTTGGAGGGACTAGCGGGAGTGGGCCCAGATACGCAGTATTTT. Translated, it gives CASSLEGLAGVGPDTQYF.

This clone was counted between two and nine times. V is TRBV6-5 and J is TRBJ1-2; D possibly corresponds to TRBD1 (5 bases). Germline V gene lookup returns CDR1 MNHEY and CDR2 SVGAGI. The CDR3 has 13 residues. The V and J ends lost 5 bases and 5 bases respectively, with 12 bases between them. In DNA form, the CDR3 reads TGTGCCAGCAGTCCCAGGGACCGGTATGGCTACACCTTC. This sequence encodes CASSPRDRYGYTF.

This clone was observed a handful of times. The rearrangement joins TRBV7-8 to TRBJ2-1; the D is unclear. The CDR3 is 16 amino acids. V was trimmed by 0 bases and J by 9 bases, leaving 18 bases between them. CDR1 is SGHVS and CDR2 is FQNEAQ in the germline V gene. CDR3 loop: CASSLAFPLGLGEQFF. As DNA, the CDR3 is TGTGCCAGCAGCTTAGCCTTCCCCCTTGGGTTGGGTGAGCAGTTCTTC. Full variable domain (remainder filled in from reference TRBV7-8 and TRBJ2-1): GAGVSQSPRYKVAKRGQDVALRCDPISGHVSLFWYQQALGQGPEFLTYFQNEAQLDKSGLPSDRFFAERPEGSVSTLKIQRTQQEDSAVYLCASSLAFPLGLGEQFFGPGTRLTVL.

The chain uses TRBV4-1 and TRBJ1-1; D remains ambiguous. V shed 5 bases and J shed 7 bases, with 11 bases lying between them. CDR3 length equals 12 residues. From germline, CDR1 is MGHRA and CDR2 YSYEKL. The CDR3 protein is CASSDLKGEAFF. The CDR3 region has the DNA TGCGCCAGCAGCGACCTCAAGGGTGAAGCTTTCTTT.

The chain links TRBV5-3 to TRBJ2-7; tentatively, D is TRBD1 (6 bases). TRBV5-3 is recorded as an ORF, its role being uncertain. V dropped 2 bases and J dropped 0 bases, with 18 bases sitting between them. This CDR3 region has 17 residues. The CDR3 loop is CARSFRPPGAYSYEQYF. CDR3 bases: TGTGCCAGAAGCTTTCGACCCCCAGGGGCCTACTCCTACGAGCAGTACTTC.

In this sample, this clone turned up a few times. The chain has TRBV21-1 and TRBJ2-7; the table's TRBD1 call for D was not verified on the DNA. TRBV21-1 is labeled a pseudogene. CDR3 length equals 14 residues. As DNA, the CDR3 is TGTGCCAGCAGCAACCGGGACAGGGGGTACGAGCAGTACTTC. It is translated as CASSNRDRGYEQYF.

This clone was picked up one time. The chain is built from TRBV4-1 and TRBJ2-1; 7 bases line up with TRBD1. The CDR3 sequence is 16 residues long. Germline assignment: CDR1 MGHRA and CDR2 YSYEKL. Unmatched junction bases numbered 10, after V lost 1 base and J lost 7 bases. As DNA, the CDR3 is TGCGCCAGCAGCCAAGGTGCGAAGACAGGGAGAAATGAGCAGTTCTTC. Encoded protein: CASSQGAKTGRNEQFF.

The chain combines TRBV29-1 with TRBJ1-1; weak D call: TRBD1 (5 bases). The CDR3 contains 12 residues. The germline CDR1 and CDR2 sequences are SQVTM and ANQGSEA. Deletions cut 5 bases from V and 4 bases from J, with 11 bases between. The CDR3 loop reads CSVFAGSTEAFF. The CDR3 DNA sequence: TGCAGCGTTTTTGCAGGGAGCACTGAAGCTTTCTTT. Drawing the rest from reference TRBV29-1 and TRBJ1-1, the complete variable domain is SAVISQKPSRDICQRGTSLTIQCQVDSQVTMMFWYRQQPGQSLTLIATANQGSEATYESGFVIDKFPISRPNLTFSTLTVSNMSPEDSSIYLCSVFAGSTEAFFGQGTRLTVV.

V is TRBV10-2 and J is TRBJ1-4; no reliable D call. The CDR3 is 14 residues long. Germline lookup yields CDR1 WSHSY and CDR2 SAAADI. V gave up 0 bases and J gave up 5 bases, with 7 bases separating them. For the CDR3, the DNA is TGCGCCAGCAGTGAGTCGAAGGAAAATGAAAAACTGTTTTTT. This translates into CASSESKENEKLFF.

The chain carries TRBV7-9 and TRBJ1-4; 9 bases map to TRBD1. V shed 5 bases, J shed 6 bases, and the junction held 7 bases outside the gene matches. This CDR3 has 15 amino acids. CDR1 is SEHNR, CDR2 FQNEAQ, per germline (reference sequence). DNA for the CDR3: TGTGCCAGCAGCCCCCGACAGGGGGAAGATGAAAAACTGTTTTTT. Encoded protein: CASSPRQGEDEKLFF.

This chain joins TRBV11-2 and TRBJ1-4; D is uncertain. Trimming took 3 bases from V and 8 from J, leaving 7 bases between them. Germline lookup yields CDR1 SGHAT and CDR2 FQNNGV. There are 12 residues in the CDR3. The CDR3 is CASSFAGEKLFF. The CDR3 DNA is TGTGCCAGCAGCTTCGCCGGGGAAAAACTGTTTTTT. The variable domain in full, completed from reference TRBV11-2 and TRBJ1-4, reads EAGVAQSPRYKIIEKRQSVAFWCNPISGHATLYWYQQILGQGPKLLIQFQNNGVVDDSQLPKDRFSAERLKGVDSTLKIQPAKLEDSAVYLCASSFAGEKLFFGSGTQLSVL.

The CDR3 is CASRDRFATNEKLFF. DNA for the CDR3: TGTGCCAGCCGGGACAGATTCGCAACTAATGAAAAACTGTTTTTT. The rearrangement uses TRBV28 and TRBJ1-4, with 7 bases fitting TRBD1. The CDR3 covers 15 residues. J gave up 0 bases and V 8 bases, and 6 bases lay outside the gene matches. Germline V gene data show CDR1 as MDHEN and CDR2 as SYDVKM. Supplemented by reference TRBV28 and TRBJ1-4, the full variable domain reads DVKVTQSSRYLVKRTGEKVFLECVQDMDHENMFWYRQDPGLGLRLIYFSYDVKMKEKGDIPEGYSVSREKKERFSLILESASTNQTSMYLCASRDRFATNEKLFFGSGTQLSVL.

The CDR3 DNA follows: TGCGCCAGCAGCTTGGGACACATAGAAAAACTGTTTTTT. This gives the protein CASSLGHIEKLFF. The genes are TRBV5-1 and TRBJ1-4; the D is unclear. The CDR3 length is 13 residues. V was clipped by 0 bases and J by 8 bases, with 8 bases between them. Germline lookup yields CDR1 SGHRS and CDR2 YFSETQ.

The chain joins TRBV4-3 to TRBJ2-2; 8 nucleotides line up with TRBD2. V trimming: 8 bases; J trimming: 7 bases; junction bases outside the gene matches: 3. CDR1 is LGHNA and CDR2 is YSLEER in the germline V gene. The CDR3 runs to 12 residues. In nucleotides, the CDR3 is TGCGCCAGCCACGGGGGGGTCGGGGAGCTGTTTTTT. Encoded protein: CASHGGVGELFF.

In its sample, this clone was seen once. CDR3 sequence reads: CASSYSGTDTDTQYF. In nucleotides, the CDR3 is TGTGCCAGCAGTTACTCCGGGACAGACACAGATACGCAGTATTTT. The V and J genes are TRBV6-5 and TRBJ2-3; 7 bases map to TRBD1. Germline V gene lookup returns CDR1 MNHEY and CDR2 SVGAGI. After removal of 0 bases from V and 2 bases from J, the junction contained 2 bases not matched to a gene. The CDR3 has 15 amino acids.

This rearrangement joins TRBV2 to TRBJ1-2; 7 bases match TRBD1. The germline V gene encodes CDR1 SNHLY and CDR2 FYNNEI. V dropped 6 bases and J dropped 2; count of bases not matched to a gene: 0. The CDR3 totals 12 residues. CDR3 in DNA: TGTGCCAGCAGGGGACAGAACTATGGCTACACCTTC. Translation: CASRGQNYGYTF.